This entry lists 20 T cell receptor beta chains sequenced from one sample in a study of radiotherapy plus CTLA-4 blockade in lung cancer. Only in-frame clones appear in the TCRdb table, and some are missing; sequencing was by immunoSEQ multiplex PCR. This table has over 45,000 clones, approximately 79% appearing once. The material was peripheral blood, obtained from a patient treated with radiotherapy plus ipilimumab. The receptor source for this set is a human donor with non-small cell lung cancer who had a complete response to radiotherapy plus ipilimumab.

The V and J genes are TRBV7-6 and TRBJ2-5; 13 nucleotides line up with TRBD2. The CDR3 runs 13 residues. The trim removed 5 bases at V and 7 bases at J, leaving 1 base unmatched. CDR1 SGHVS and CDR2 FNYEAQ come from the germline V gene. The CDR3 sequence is CASSRTSGGTQYF. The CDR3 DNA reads TGTGCCAGCAGCCGGACTAGCGGGGGGACCCAGTACTTC.

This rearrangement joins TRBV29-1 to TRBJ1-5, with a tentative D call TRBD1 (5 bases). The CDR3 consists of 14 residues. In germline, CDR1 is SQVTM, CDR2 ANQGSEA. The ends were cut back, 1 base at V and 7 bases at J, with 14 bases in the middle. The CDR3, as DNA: TGCAGCGTTGAAGGTTCAGGCCGGGGGCAGCCCCAGCATTTT. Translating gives CSVEGSGRGQPQHF.

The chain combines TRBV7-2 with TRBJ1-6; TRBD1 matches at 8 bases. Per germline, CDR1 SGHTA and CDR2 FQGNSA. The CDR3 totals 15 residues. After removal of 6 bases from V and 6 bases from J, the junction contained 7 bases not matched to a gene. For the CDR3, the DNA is TGTGCCAGCAGGGAGGGGACAGGTCGTAATTCACCCCTCCACTTT. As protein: CASREGTGRNSPLHF. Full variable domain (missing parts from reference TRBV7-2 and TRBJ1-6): GAGVSQSPSNKVTEKGKDVELRCDPISGHTALYWYRQSLGQGLEFLIYFQGNSAPDKSGLPSDRFSAERTGGSVSTLTIQRTQQEDSAVYLCASREGTGRNSPLHFGNGTRLTVT.

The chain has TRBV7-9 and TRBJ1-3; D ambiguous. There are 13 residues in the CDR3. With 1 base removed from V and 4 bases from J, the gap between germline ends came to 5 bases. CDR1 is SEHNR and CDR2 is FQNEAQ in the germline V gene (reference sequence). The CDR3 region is CASSLETGNTIYF. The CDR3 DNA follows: TGTGCCAGCAGCTTAGAGACAGGAAACACCATATATTTT.

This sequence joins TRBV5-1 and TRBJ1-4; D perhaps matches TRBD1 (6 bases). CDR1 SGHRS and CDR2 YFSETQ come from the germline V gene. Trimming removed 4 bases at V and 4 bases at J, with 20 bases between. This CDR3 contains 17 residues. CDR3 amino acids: CASSLGWGTIINEKLFF. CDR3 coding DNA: TGCGCCAGCAGCCTAGGATGGGGGACAATAATTAATGAAAAACTGTTTTTT.

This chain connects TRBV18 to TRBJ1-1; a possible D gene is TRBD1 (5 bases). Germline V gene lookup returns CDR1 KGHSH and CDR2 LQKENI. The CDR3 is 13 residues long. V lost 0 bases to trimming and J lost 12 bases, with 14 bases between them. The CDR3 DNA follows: TGTGCCAGCTCACCACCGGCAGGGTGGGAAACTTTCTTT. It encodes CASSPPAGWETFF.

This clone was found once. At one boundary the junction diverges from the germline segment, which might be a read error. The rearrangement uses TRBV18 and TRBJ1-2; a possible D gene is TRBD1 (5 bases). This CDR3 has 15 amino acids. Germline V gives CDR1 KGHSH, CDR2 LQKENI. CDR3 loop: CTSSPEESGVYGYTF. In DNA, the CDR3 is TGTACCAGCTCACCAGAGGAATCGGGGGTCTATGGCTACACCTTC.

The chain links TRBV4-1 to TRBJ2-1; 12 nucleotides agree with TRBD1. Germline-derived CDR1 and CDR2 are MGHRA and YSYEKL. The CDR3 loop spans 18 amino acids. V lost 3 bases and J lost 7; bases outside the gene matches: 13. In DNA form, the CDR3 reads TGCGCCAGCAGCCACATGGGACAGGGGGCAATTAAAAGGAATGAGCAGTTCTTC. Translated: CASSHMGQGAIKRNEQFF.

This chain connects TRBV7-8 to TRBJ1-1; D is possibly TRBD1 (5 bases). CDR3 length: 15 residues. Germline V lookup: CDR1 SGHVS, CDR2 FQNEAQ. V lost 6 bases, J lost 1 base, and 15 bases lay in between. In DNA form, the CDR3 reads TGTGCCAGCAGGGGCGCGGGGCGGAGGAACACTGAAGCTTTCTTT. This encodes CASRGAGRRNTEAFF.

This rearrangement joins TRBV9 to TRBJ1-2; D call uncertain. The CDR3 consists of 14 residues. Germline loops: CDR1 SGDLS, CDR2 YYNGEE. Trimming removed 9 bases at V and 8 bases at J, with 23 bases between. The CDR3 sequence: CATPSSLKGRGYTF. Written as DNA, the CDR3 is TGTGCCACCCCCTCCTCCCTCAAAGGGAGAGGCTACACCTTC.

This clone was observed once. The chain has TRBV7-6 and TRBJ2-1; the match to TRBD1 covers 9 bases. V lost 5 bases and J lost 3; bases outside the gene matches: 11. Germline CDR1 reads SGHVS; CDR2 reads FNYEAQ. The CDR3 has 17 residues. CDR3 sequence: CASSLLLGQGYYNEQFF. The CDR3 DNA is TGTGCCAGCAGCCTCCTATTGGGACAGGGTTACTACAATGAGCAGTTCTTC.

CDR3 sequence reads: CASSYPQDRGYGYTF. The CDR3 region has the DNA TGTGCCAGCAGTTATCCTCAGGACAGGGGCTATGGCTACACCTTC. V gene TRBV6-6 combines with J gene TRBJ1-2; 9 bases fit TRBD1. Germline V lookup: CDR1 MNHNY, CDR2 SVGAGI (reference sequence). Trimming at V came to 3 bases and at J to 4 bases, leaving 6 bases not matched to a gene. The CDR3 sequence is 15 residues long.

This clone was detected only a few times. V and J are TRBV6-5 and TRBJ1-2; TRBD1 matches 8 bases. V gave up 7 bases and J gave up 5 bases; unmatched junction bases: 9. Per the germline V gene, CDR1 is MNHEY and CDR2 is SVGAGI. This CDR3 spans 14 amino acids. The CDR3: CASKDRGNRYGYTF. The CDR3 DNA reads TGTGCCAGCAAAGACAGGGGAAACCGGTATGGCTACACCTTC.

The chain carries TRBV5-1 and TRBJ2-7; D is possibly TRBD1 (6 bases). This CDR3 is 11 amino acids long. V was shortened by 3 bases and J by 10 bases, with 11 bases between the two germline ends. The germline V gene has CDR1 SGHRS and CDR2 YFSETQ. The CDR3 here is CASSSGQGQYF. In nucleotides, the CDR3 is TGCGCCAGCAGCTCGGGACAAGGCCAGTACTTC.

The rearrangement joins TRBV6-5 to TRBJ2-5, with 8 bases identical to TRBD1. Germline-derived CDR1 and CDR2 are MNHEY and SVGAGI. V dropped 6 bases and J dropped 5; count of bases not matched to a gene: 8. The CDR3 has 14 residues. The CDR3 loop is CASREDRVLETQYF. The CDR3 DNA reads TGTGCCAGCAGGGAGGACAGGGTGTTGGAGACCCAGTACTTC.

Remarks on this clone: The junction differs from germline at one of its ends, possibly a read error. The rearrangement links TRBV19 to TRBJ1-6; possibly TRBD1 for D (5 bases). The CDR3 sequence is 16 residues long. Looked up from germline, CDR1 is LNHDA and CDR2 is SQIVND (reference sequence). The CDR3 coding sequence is TGTGCCAGCAGTAGGGGAGGGAGCTCCTATAATTCACCCCTCCACTTT. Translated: CASSRGGSSYNSPLHF.

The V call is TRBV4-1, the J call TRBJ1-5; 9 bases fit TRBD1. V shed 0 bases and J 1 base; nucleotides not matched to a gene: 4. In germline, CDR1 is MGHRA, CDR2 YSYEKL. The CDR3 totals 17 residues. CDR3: CASSQDGTGLSNQPQHF. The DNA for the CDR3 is TGCGCCAGCAGCCAAGATGGGACAGGGTTAAGCAATCAGCCCCAGCATTTT.

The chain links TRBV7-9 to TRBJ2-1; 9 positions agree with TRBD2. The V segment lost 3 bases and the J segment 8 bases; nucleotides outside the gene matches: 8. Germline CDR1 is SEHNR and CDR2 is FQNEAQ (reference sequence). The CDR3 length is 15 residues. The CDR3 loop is CASSFGTSLGDEQFF. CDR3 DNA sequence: TGTGCCAGCAGCTTCGGGACTAGCCTTGGGGATGAGCAGTTCTTC.

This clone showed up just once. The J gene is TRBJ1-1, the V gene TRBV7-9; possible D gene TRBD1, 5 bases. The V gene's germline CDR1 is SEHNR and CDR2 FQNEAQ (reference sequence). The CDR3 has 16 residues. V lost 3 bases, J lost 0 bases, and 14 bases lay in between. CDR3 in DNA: TGTGCCAGCAGCTTCCCCGGGGGGGGAGTGAACACTGAAGCTTTCTTT. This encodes CASSFPGGGVNTEAFF.

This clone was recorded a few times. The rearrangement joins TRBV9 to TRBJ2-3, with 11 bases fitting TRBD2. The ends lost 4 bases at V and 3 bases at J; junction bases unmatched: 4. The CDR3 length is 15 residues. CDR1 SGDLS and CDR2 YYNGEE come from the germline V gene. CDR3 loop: CASSFSGGATDTQYF. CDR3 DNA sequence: TGTGCCAGCAGCTTTAGCGGGGGGGCTACAGATACGCAGTATTTT. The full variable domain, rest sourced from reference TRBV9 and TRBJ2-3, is DSGVTQTPKHLITATGQRVTLRCSPRSGDLSVYWYQQSLDQGLQFLIQYYNGEERAKGNILERFSAQQFPDLHSELNLSSLELGDSALYFCASSFSGGATDTQYFGPGTRLTVL.